This T cell receptor beta chain came from a study of prognosis after radiotherapy for stage I lung cancer. This CDR3 spans 15 amino acids. The V end was cut by 6 bases, the J end by 4 bases, with 18 bases between. This clonotype is labeled large. Two time points each involved a draw of about 6.1 milliliters of peripheral blood. Multiplex PCR, run in two rounds, amplified TCR beta CDR3 from genomic DNA. The authors ran first-round PCR with primers specific to each TRBV and TRBJ gene. TCRdb re-analysed the multiplex PCR reads in MiXCR, keeping a single row per CDR3 protein. Here the sample spans about 24,000 distinct CDR3 sequences, about 40% being singletons.

This sample comprised PBMCs, obtained before or after stereotactic body radiation therapy (not recorded which). This sequence was found in a donor at least 50 years old with non-small cell lung cancer. The rearrangement uses TRBV12-3 or TRBV12-4 and TRBJ1-2; no firm D call. CDR3 DNA sequence: TGTGCCAGCAGGCACAACACGCTTGGAGCCTATGGCTACACCTTC. It is translated as CASRHNTLGAYGYTF.